This T cell receptor (beta chain) is drawn from a study of beta chain features in type 1 diabetes. Expressed TCRB transcripts were sequenced, since all the RNA that had been isolated was reverse transcribed. Sequenced by immunoSEQ multiplex PCR; TCRdb stores in-frame clones only, minus some. The sample has 200,000 to 300,000 clones; 13% to 15% are singletons. The germline V and J ends were trimmed by 1 base and 11 bases, with 18 bases remaining between them. Per the germline V gene, CDR1 is MNHNS and CDR2 is SASEGT. This CDR3 region has 14 residues. The material sequenced was naive CD4+ T cells from blood. The rearrangement links TRBV6-1 to TRBJ2-7; no firm D call. This TCR was recovered from a woman aged 40-49 years in good health. CDR3 region: CASSEGGSSFIEYF. The CDR3 DNA sequence: TGTGCCAGCAGTGAAGGTGGTAGCTCCTTCATAGAGTACTTC.